These 29 T cell receptor beta chains were all obtained from the same sample, sequenced in a study of blood T cells in healthy people across ages. Through a sample-barcoded 5' primer and a J-beta primer mix, a second PCR was run for roughly 6 to 11 cycles. Each CDR3 protein gets one entry after TCRdb re-called the 5' RACE reads with MiXCR. The sample contains fewer than 1,200,000 distinct CDR3 sequences, under 30% of which appear only once. These same data were also listed under a study on T cells of mothers and their children.

The sample was blood. The receptors derive from a girl aged 2-15 years in good health.

V and J are TRBV3-1 and TRBJ2-1; a weak D match, TRBD1 (6 bases). V was trimmed by 2 bases and J by 4 bases, leaving 15 bases between them. Per the germline V gene, CDR1 is LGHDT and CDR2 is YNNKEL (reference sequence). This CDR3 is 16 amino acids long. Written as DNA, the CDR3 is TGTGCCAGCAGCCAATTACAGGGAGCGTTATACAATGAGCAGTTCTTC. Translating it yields CASSQLQGALYNEQFF.

The gene calls are TRBV10-3 and TRBJ1-4; 9 bases are a match to TRBD1. CDR1 is ENHRY and CDR2 is SYGVKD in the germline V gene. This CDR3 contains 15 residues. The ends lost 4 bases at V and 8 bases at J; junction bases unmatched: 8. CDR3 residues: CAISGGTGSDEKLFF. The CDR3 coding sequence is TGTGCCATCAGTGGAGGGACAGGGTCGGACGAAAAACTGTTTTTT.

This clonotype was recorded a few times. The V and J genes are TRBV4-2 and TRBJ2-5; no clear D. V was cut by 4 bases and J by 3 bases, with 18 bases left in between. The CDR3 is made up of 16 amino acids. The germline CDR1 and CDR2 sequences are LGHNA and YNFKEQ. The CDR3 loop reads CASSPLRAATEETQYF. CDR3 nucleotide sequence: TGTGCCAGCAGCCCCTTAAGGGCCGCAACGGAAGAGACCCAGTACTTC.

The V and J genes are TRBV12-3 or TRBV12-4 and TRBJ2-1; D may match TRBD1 or TRBD2 (5 bases each). V lost 8 bases to trimming and J lost 3 bases, with 11 bases between them. The CDR3 spans 13 residues. The CDR3 DNA follows: TGTGCCAGCGGGGACCCATTCTACAATGAGCAGTTCTTC. This translates into CASGDPFYNEQFF.

This clonotype was counted between two and nine times. CDR3 in amino acids: CASSWGQGAGSPLHF. The CDR3 bases are TGTGCCAGCAGCTGGGGACAGGGGGCGGGTTCACCCCTCCACTTT. This chain links TRBV13 with TRBJ1-6, with 12 bases that match TRBD1. CDR1 is PRHDT and CDR2 is FYEKMQ in the germline V gene (reference sequence). V dropped 4 bases and J dropped 9; count of bases not matched to a gene: 4. CDR3 length: 15 residues.

This clonotype was counted between two and nine times. The chain combines TRBV4-2 with TRBJ1-2; D is undetermined. The length of the CDR3 is 15 residues. Per the germline V gene, CDR1 is LGHNA and CDR2 is YNFKEQ. V was trimmed by 0 bases and J by 8 bases, leaving 16 bases between them. The CDR3: CASSQDSLAGWGYTF. The CDR3 DNA reads TGTGCCAGCAGCCAAGATAGTTTGGCAGGTTGGGGCTACACCTTC.

Only a few counts were recorded for this clonotype. The chain joins TRBV9 to TRBJ1-2, with D possibly matching TRBD1 (5 bases). This CDR3 is 12 amino acids long. V lost 4 bases and J lost 8, with 12 bases in between. The V gene's germline CDR1 is SGDLS and CDR2 YYNGEE. CDR3 residues: CASSPSEGGYTF. The DNA of the CDR3 is TGTGCCAGCAGCCCCTCAGAGGGGGGCTACACCTTC.

This clonotype was counted a few times. The rearrangement joins TRBV28 to TRBJ1-5; D gene ambiguous. Looked up from germline, CDR1 is MDHEN and CDR2 is SYDVKM. The CDR3 is made up of 13 amino acids. With 6 bases removed from V and 7 bases from J, the gap between germline ends came to 13 bases. The CDR3 sequence: CASSPNMGQPQHF. The CDR3 nucleotides are TGTGCCAGCAGCCCAAATATGGGGCAGCCCCAGCATTTT. Full variable domain (remainder filled in from reference TRBV28 and TRBJ1-5): DVKVTQSSRYLVKRTGEKVFLECVQDMDHENMFWYRQDPGLGLRLIYFSYDVKMKEKGDIPEGYSVSREKKERFSLILESASTNQTSMYLCASSPNMGQPQHFGDGTRLSIL.

V gene TRBV12-3 or TRBV12-4 combines with J gene TRBJ2-1, with D hard to call. CDR3 length: 11 amino acids. Trimming cost V 10 bases and J 7 bases, with 11 bases left between them. Here the CDR3 reads CAISGVNEQFF. CDR3 DNA: TGTGCCATCTCCGGAGTGAATGAGCAGTTCTTC.

This clonotype has a handful of counts. V usage is TRBV20-1 and J usage is TRBJ2-5; D is unclear. V shed 3 bases and J shed 0 bases, with 8 bases lying between them. The CDR3 spans 13 residues. Germline-derived CDR1 and CDR2 are DFQATT and SNEGSKA (reference sequence). CDR3 sequence reads: CSASGRNQETQYF. CDR3 bases: TGCAGTGCTAGTGGGCGGAACCAAGAGACCCAGTACTTC.

The chain's CDR3 is CASSYERTAPYQPQHF. CDR3 DNA: TGTGCCAGCAGCTACGAACGGACGGCGCCTTATCAGCCCCAGCATTTT. J is TRBJ1-5 and V is TRBV7-8; D remains unclear. Germline V CDR1 and CDR2: SGHVS, FQNEAQ. Between the trimmed V and J ends, which lost 4 bases and 5 bases, there was a span of 18 bases. The CDR3 runs to 16 residues.

The chain has TRBV2 and TRBJ2-7; 13 nucleotides match TRBD2. The germline V gene has CDR1 SNHLY and CDR2 FYNNEI. CDR3 size: 16 residues. J was trimmed by 4 bases and V by 7 bases; bases with no gene match: 10. In nucleotides, the CDR3 is TGTGCCAGCAAGGGAACTAGCGGGAGGGCCGCATACGAGCAGTACTTC. Its protein product is CASKGTSGRAAYEQYF.

This clonotype has a count of ten or more. An end of the junction does not agree with germline; a read error may underlie this. The genes are TRBV12-3 or TRBV12-4 and TRBJ1-4; D call uncertain. This CDR3 has 11 residues. The CDR3 region is CASSLGEKLFF. The CDR3 coding sequence is TGTGCCAGCAGCTTAGGTGAAAAACTGTTTTTT.

Here the CDR3 DNA reads TGCAGCGTTGTGGGACTAGTGGAGACCCAGTACTTC. Amino acids: CSVVGLVETQYF. The chain recombines TRBV29-1 with TRBJ2-5; 8 bases map to TRBD2. The CDR3 is 12 amino acids. Germline V lookup: CDR1 SQVTM, CDR2 ANQGSEA. The V gene end was trimmed by 4 bases and the J gene end by 5 bases; junction bases not matched to a gene: 3.

This clonotype was recorded only once. Because it lacks the conserved phenylalanine or tryptophan at the end, this CDR3 is likely a read error. The genes are TRBV12-3 or TRBV12-4 and TRBJ2-5; D is uncertain. Trimming removed 5 bases at V and 2 bases at J, with 9 bases between. This CDR3 is 13 amino acids long. The CDR3 loop is CASSPDPQETQYS. CDR3 nucleotide sequence: TGTGCCAGCAGTCCCGACCCTCAAGAGACCCAGTACTCC.

The CDR3 loop is CASSVQGGNYNEQFF. CDR3 DNA: TGTGCCAGCAGTGTCCAGGGTGGTAACTACAATGAGCAGTTCTTC. The V call is TRBV25-1, the J call TRBJ2-1; D is possibly TRBD1 (5 bases). V lost 4 bases to trimming and J lost 3 bases, with 13 bases between them. CDR1 is MGHDK, CDR2 SYGVNS, per germline. The CDR3 sequence is 15 residues long.

V and J are TRBV27 and TRBJ1-1; D ambiguous. V was clipped by 8 bases and J by 5 bases, with 18 bases between them. Germline V gene sequence: CDR1 MNHEY, CDR2 SMNVEV (reference sequence). This CDR3 is built from 14 residues. This chain's CDR3 is CASLIGKGNTEAFF. As DNA, the CDR3 is TGTGCCAGCTTAATTGGTAAGGGTAATACTGAAGCTTTCTTT.

The chain links TRBV11-2 to TRBJ2-1; 11 bases fit TRBD2. Germline CDR1 reads SGHAT; CDR2 reads FQNNGV. The CDR3 loop spans 14 amino acids. V dropped 4 bases and J dropped 7; count of bases not matched to a gene: 3. This chain's CDR3 is CASSSGLAENEQFF. As DNA, the CDR3 is TGTGCCAGCAGCTCGGGACTAGCGGAGAATGAGCAGTTCTTC.

This clonotype was detected many times. The genes are TRBV12-3 or TRBV12-4 and TRBJ2-5; TRBD2 matches 10 bases. The CDR3 has 14 residues. V lost 6 bases, J lost 1 base, and 2 bases stayed unmatched. DNA of the CDR3: TGTGCCAGCAGCCTAGCGGGGGCCCAAGAGACCCAGTACTTC. It is translated as CASSLAGAQETQYF.

This clonotype showed up just a few times. The chain employs TRBV29-1 and TRBJ2-5; 8 positions match TRBD2. The germline CDR1 and CDR2 sequences are SQVTM and ANQGSEA. The CDR3 has 14 amino acids. J gave up 3 bases and V 7 bases, and 10 bases lay outside the gene matches. CDR3 sequence: CSASPPGLEETQYF. CDR3 nucleotides: TGCAGCGCCTCCCCACCGGGACTAGAAGAGACCCAGTACTTC. The variable domain in full, completed from reference TRBV29-1 and TRBJ2-5, reads SAVISQKPSRDICQRGTSLTIQCQVDSQVTMMFWYRQQPGQSLTLIATANQGSEATYESGFVIDKFPISRPNLTFSTLTVSNMSPEDSSIYLCSASPPGLEETQYFGPGTRLLVL.

The genes are TRBV28 and TRBJ2-1, with D possibly matching TRBD2 (5 bases). V shed 0 bases and J shed 0 bases, with 9 bases lying between them. This CDR3 is built from 16 residues. Germline lookup yields CDR1 MDHEN and CDR2 SYDVKM. Here the CDR3 DNA reads TGTGCCAGCAGTTTATGGGACTTAAGCTCCTACAATGAGCAGTTCTTC. Protein sequence: CASSLWDLSSYNEQFF.

This clonotype came up a few times. The chain carries TRBV23-1 and TRBJ2-6, with no clear D. TRBV23-1 is given ORF status, its function remaining uncertain. The V end was cut by 8 bases, the J end by 4 bases, with 15 bases between. The CDR3 contains 15 residues. The CDR3 coding sequence is TGCGCCAGCGGGCGGATTTGGGCCGGGGCCAACGTCCTGACTTTC. Protein: CASGRIWAGANVLTF.

This chain links TRBV4-1 with TRBJ2-1, with 11 bases aligning to TRBD2. The germline V gene has CDR1 MGHRA and CDR2 YSYEKL. J lost 4 bases, V lost 0 bases, and 8 bases had no gene match. The CDR3 runs 18 residues. CDR3 protein: CASSQDGTVAGGYNEQFF. CDR3 DNA sequence: TGCGCCAGCAGCCAAGACGGAACCGTAGCGGGAGGGTACAATGAGCAGTTCTTC.

J is TRBJ2-1 and V is TRBV29-1; unclear D gene. This CDR3 comprises 13 residues. Germline CDR1 is SQVTM and CDR2 is ANQGSEA. The V gene lost 5 bases and the J gene lost 0 bases, with 8 bases spanning the gap. CDR3 DNA: TGCAGCGTTCGGTCTAGCTCCTACAATGAGCAGTTCTTC. Translation: CSVRSSSYNEQFF.

This clonotype was seen a handful of times. The J gene is TRBJ2-5, the V gene TRBV10-3; 8 bases fit TRBD2. The germline V gene encodes CDR1 ENHRY and CDR2 SYGVKD. This CDR3 comprises 16 residues. With 3 bases clipped from V and 10 bases from J, the junction kept 16 bases outside the gene matches. The CDR3 sequence: CAISDFKGSGSIDQYF. CDR3 coding DNA: TGTGCCATCAGTGACTTTAAGGGCAGCGGGAGCATAGACCAGTACTTC.

On this clonotype itself: At one end the junction does not follow the germline gene, possibly because of a read error. The rearrangement links TRBV10-3 to TRBJ2-7, with unresolved D. Germline loops: CDR1 ENHRY, CDR2 SYGVKD. This CDR3 has 15 amino acids. The CDR3 DNA reads TGTGCCACCAGTGAGTCAACAAGTACTTCCTACGAGCAGTACTTC. This gives the protein CATSESTSTSYEQYF.

This clonotype has only one observation. V and J are TRBV20-1 and TRBJ1-5, with unresolved D. Germline V gene data show CDR1 as DFQATT and CDR2 as SNEGSKA (reference sequence). Trimming took off 3 bases at V and 0 bases at J, with 9 bases between the two ends. This CDR3 is built from 14 residues. CDR3 in amino acids: CSASSRNSNQPQHF. In nucleotides, the CDR3 is TGCAGTGCTAGTTCCCGGAATAGCAATCAGCCCCAGCATTTT.

This clonotype appeared a few times. The chain uses TRBV20-1 and TRBJ1-5; TRBD1 matches 7 bases. Trimming took 7 bases from V and 0 from J; bases not matched to a gene: 6. There are 14 residues in the CDR3. Germline V gene sequence: CDR1 DFQATT, CDR2 SNEGSKA (reference sequence). This CDR3 reads CSVSTGLSNQPQHF. The CDR3 DNA is TGCAGTGTCTCGACAGGGCTTAGCAATCAGCCCCAGCATTTT.

With respect to this clonotype: A much bigger clone sits one base away, suggesting this may be a read error. The J gene is TRBJ1-1, the V gene TRBV20-1; TRBD1 is a possible D gene (5 bases). From germline, CDR1 is DFQATT and CDR2 SNEGSKA (reference sequence). This CDR3 region has 12 residues. CDR3: CSAGGGTTEALF. Here the CDR3 DNA reads TGCAGTGCTGGCGGGGGGACCACTGAAGCTCTCTTT.